This note documents a single T cell receptor (beta chain) sequence. Its antigen remains unidentified. The sample holds no much larger clone one base away, and base qualities are not on file. Enrolling through a virtual design, the prospective study's participants ranged in age from roughly 18 to 89 years and lived across 20 to 25 United States geographic areas. To assign participants to cohorts, the prospective study relied on clinical history that participants themselves reported in a screening survey and a study questionnaire. Mobile phlebotomists in the prospective study collected whole blood, serum and a nasopharyngeal or oropharyngeal swab from every participant. Participants in the prospective study had the option to provide additional blood draws and questionnaires over a roughly 2-month period. Before DNA extraction, prospective study blood samples were shipped either frozen or at room temperature.

TCRbeta CDR3 regions were amplified from genomic DNA using the immunoSEQ Assay, a bias-controlled multiplex PCR. Per the source publication's procedure: The number of nucleated cells in each sample was estimated by amplification of reference gene primers within the assay. Sequence reads were collapsed and filtered to measure the absolute abundance of every unique TCRbeta CDR3 rearrangement. For each sample, productive Simpson clonality was calculated as the square root of Simpson's diversity index across productive rearrangements. Imported from immuneACCESS, the table was reduced by TCRdb to in-frame sequences with V and J called. These copies leave out some clones; in studies compared against another copy, an unresolved V gene accounts for under half, and the cause of the remainder is not known. That table furnishes V, J and clone size, whereas the DNA furnished D and trimming. The sample table records about 270,000 clones; about nine tenths of these occur just once. The leading ten clones occupy over 4% of the sample.

This entry is derived from a study of blood T cell repertoires in COVID-19 (dated by TCRdb to the early 2020s). Background for the entire study: Collaborator samples came from the United States, Italy and Spain and covered acute and convalescent phases of COVID-19. The dataset comprised deeply sampled blood TCRbeta repertoires from subjects exposed to, actively infected with, or recovered from COVID-19. Where available, HLA class I and class II types were obtained from metadata supplied by the sample provider rather than from assay-based typing. The repertoires were made available in a free public database intended to serve as a resource for research on the immune response to SARS-CoV-2. Sample metadata almost always included a de-identified subject ID, COVID-19 status, age in years and sex. The prospective study material was composed of cDNA or gDNA derived from T cells, B-cell-depleted T cells, or PBMCs. The samples were drawn from the first 160 participants of the ongoing ImmuneRACE study and from 1,200 or so subjects provided by 6 global collaborators. Findings and caveats that apply to the study as a whole: The amount of clinical and demographic metadata varied by source and participant and was provided uncurated.

The CDR3 covers 15 residues, taking in both the cysteine and the phenylalanine. Just the 45-base CDR3 DNA is kept, in frame starting at base 1. Relative to germline, V is missing 4 bases and J is missing 4 bases, with 6 bases of the junction outside any gene match. For CDR1 and CDR2, the germline V gene lists SGHRS and YFSETQ. This chain joins TRBV5-1 to TRBJ2-2; 8 bases in the junction line up with TRBD1. The sample was PBMCs or T cells enriched from blood (not recorded which). This receptor was obtained from a woman aged 25-40 years with acute COVID-19. This receptor carries the CDR3 CASSNGQGSTGELFF. In nucleotides, the sequence is TGCGCCAGCAGCAACGGACAGGGATCCACCGGGGAGCTGTTTTTT.